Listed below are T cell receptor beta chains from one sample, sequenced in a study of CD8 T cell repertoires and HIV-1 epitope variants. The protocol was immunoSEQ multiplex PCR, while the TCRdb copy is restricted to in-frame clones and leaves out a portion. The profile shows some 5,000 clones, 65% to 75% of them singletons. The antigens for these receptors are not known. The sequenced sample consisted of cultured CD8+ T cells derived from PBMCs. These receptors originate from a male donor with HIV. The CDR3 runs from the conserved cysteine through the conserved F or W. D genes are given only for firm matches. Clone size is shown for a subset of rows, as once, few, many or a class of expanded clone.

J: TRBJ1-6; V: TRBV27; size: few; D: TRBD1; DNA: TGTGCCAGCAGTTCACTCCGGACAGGGAGGAATTCACCCCTCCACTTT; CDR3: CASSSLRTGRNSPLHF
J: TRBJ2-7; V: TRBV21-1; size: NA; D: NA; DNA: TGTGCCACCCAGGGTGGTTCCCACGAGCAGTACTTC; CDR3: CATQGGSHEQYF
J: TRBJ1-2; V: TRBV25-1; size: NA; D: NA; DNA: TGTGCCAGCAGTGAACCCCCAGGGGACGGCTACACCTTC; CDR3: CASSEPPGDGYTF
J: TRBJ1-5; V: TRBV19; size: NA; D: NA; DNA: TGTGCCAGTAACTGGGGATATAGCAATCAGCCCCAGCATTTT; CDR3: CASNWGYSNQPQHF
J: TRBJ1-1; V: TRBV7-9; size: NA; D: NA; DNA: TGTGCCAGCAGCTTTGATCTGTCTGAAGCTTTCTTT; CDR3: CASSFDLSEAFF
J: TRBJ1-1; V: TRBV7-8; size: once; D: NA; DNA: TGTGCCAGCAGCTTACTCCGCGTACAGGAGAACACTGAAGCTTTCTTT; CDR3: CASSLLRVQENTEAFF
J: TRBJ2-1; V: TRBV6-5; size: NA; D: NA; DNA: TGTGCCAGCAACCTGATGGAGTTCTTC; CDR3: CASNLMEFF
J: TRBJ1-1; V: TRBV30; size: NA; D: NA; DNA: TGTGCCTGGAGTGTAGGACAGAGGAATGAAGCTTTCTTT; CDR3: CAWSVGQRNEAFF
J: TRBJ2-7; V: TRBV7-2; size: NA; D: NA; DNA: TGTGCCAGCAGCTTAGCGAGGAACGAGCAGTACTTC; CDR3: CASSLARNEQYF
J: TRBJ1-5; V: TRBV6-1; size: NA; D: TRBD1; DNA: TGTGCCAGCAGTGATCGACAGGGGGTAGTGACCCAGCATTTT; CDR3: CASSDRQGVVTQHF
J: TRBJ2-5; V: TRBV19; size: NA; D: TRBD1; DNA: TGTGCCAGTAGTATGGGACAGGGTTGGGAGACCCAGTACTTC; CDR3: CASSMGQGWETQYF
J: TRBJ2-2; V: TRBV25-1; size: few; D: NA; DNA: TGTGCCAGCAGTGAAGTGGGACTGCAGAACACCGGGGAGCTGTTTTTT; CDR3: CASSEVGLQNTGELFF